This TCR beta chain was sequenced for a study of shared clonotypes between healthy human individuals. Study as a whole: The study drew on a couple of women and a few men aged 18 to 49 as donors. Notes on the study in general: It was the non-shared clonotypes that had lower generation probabilities than clonotypes shared by all four donors. Estimated richness was generally greater in naive than memory subsets.

Assay used: immunoSEQ multiplex PCR; TCRdb lists only in-frame clones, some missing. Here the sample spans about 100,000 clones, around 64% being singletons. The CDR3 extends over 17 amino acids. The germline V gene encodes CDR1 SGHAT and CDR2 FQNNGV. J gave up 2 bases and V 5 bases, and 10 bases lay outside the gene matches. A word on this clone: Antigen: not known.

This receptor was obtained from a woman in her 30s in good health. The genes are TRBV11-2 and TRBJ2-5, with 11 bases lining up with TRBD2. Source material: memory CD8+ T cells sorted from blood. Specified subset: CD45RO+ cells pooled with CCR7-negative TemRA cells. This CDR3 is CASSHNPGTSGQETQYF. For the CDR3, the DNA is TGTGCCAGCAGCCACAATCCCGGGACTAGCGGACAAGAGACCCAGTACTTC.